The entry below gives a single T cell receptor (beta chain) sequence along with its context. Per the original data handling: Reference gene primer amplification yielded estimated nucleated cell counts. Produced via immunoSEQ multiplex PCR; TCRdb's table is partial and in-frame only. V and J calls and clone size are given by that table; D and trimming were obtained from the DNA. In the table there are 60,000 to 80,000 clones, roughly 90% of which are singletons. The data derive from a study of blood T cell repertoires in COVID-19. Study summary: The study drew acute and convalescent COVID-19 samples from the United States, Italy and Spain. PBMCs, B-cell-depleted T cells, or T cells were the source of the cDNA or gDNA that made up the material.

The CDR3 covers 12 residues. Looked up from germline, CDR1 is SGDLS and CDR2 is YYNGEE. The ends were cut back, 4 bases at V and 5 bases at J, with 10 bases in the middle. The chain links TRBV9 to TRBJ2-7; D uncertain. This TCR was recovered from a human donor in a cohort sampled during active COVID-19. Sequences were obtained from peripheral blood. The CDR3: CASSPRENEQYF. In DNA, the CDR3 is TGTGCCAGCAGCCCCCGTGAGAACGAGCAGTACTTC.